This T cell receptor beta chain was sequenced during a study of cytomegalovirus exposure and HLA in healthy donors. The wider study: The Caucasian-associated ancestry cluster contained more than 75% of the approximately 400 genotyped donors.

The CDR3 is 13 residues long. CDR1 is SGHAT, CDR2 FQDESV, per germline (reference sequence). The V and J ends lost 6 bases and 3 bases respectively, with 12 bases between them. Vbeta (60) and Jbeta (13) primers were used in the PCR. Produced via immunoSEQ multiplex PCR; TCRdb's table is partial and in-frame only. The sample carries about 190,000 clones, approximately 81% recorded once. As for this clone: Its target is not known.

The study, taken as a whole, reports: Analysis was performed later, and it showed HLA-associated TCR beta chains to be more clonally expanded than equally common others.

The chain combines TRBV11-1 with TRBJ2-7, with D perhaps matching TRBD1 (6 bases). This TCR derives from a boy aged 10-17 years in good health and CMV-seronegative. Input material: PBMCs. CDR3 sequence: CASSPDRYYEQYF. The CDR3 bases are TGTGCCAGCAGTCCCGACAGGTACTACGAGCAGTACTTC.